This TCR beta chain derives from a study of T cell changes during pregnancy in multiple sclerosis. The protocol was immunoSEQ multiplex PCR, while the TCRdb copy is restricted to in-frame clones and leaves out a portion. Of about 28,000 clones in the sample, around nine tenths were seen once. This specimen was CD4+ T cells from peripheral blood mononuclear cells, taken in the first trimester of pregnancy. The sequence was obtained from a female donor in good health, enrolled as a control in a pregnancy study.

Written as DNA, the CDR3 is TGTGCCAGCAGCCGGGGACAGAATGAAAAACTGTTTTTT. It encodes CASSRGQNEKLFF. The chain uses TRBV7-2 and TRBJ1-4; TRBD1 matches 7 bases. Germline assignment: CDR1 SGHTA and CDR2 FQGNSA. V shed 5 bases, J shed 5 bases, and the junction held 2 bases outside the gene matches. This CDR3 contains 13 residues.